The 27 T cell receptor beta chains presented below share a single source sample, sequenced in a study of blood T cell repertoires in COVID-19 (TCRdb year 2020). Receptors were amplified or captured by the immunoSEQ multiplex PCR assay. As stored in TCRdb, this immuneACCESS dataset retains in-frame rearrangements with V and J assigned. A fraction of the clones does not appear; measured against another copy, unresolved V genes explain less than half of the discrepancy, and the remainder lacks a known reason. This sample holds about 87,000 clones; about 91% were observed only once. The ten biggest clones cover roughly 5.4% of the sample. The sequenced sample consisted of peripheral blood. These receptors originate from an elderly woman with active COVID-19.

The rearrangement uses TRBV10-3 and TRBJ2-1; D unresolved. Germline V gene lookup returns CDR1 ENHRY and CDR2 SYGVKD. The CDR3 is 16 amino acids. The V and J ends lost 0 bases and 0 bases respectively, with 9 bases between them. CDR3 region: CAISESVPSSYNEQFF. In DNA, the CDR3 is TGTGCCATCAGTGAGTCGGTTCCTAGCTCCTACAATGAGCAGTTCTTC.

The chain's CDR3 is CASSFPTSGSPDTQYF. In nucleotides, the CDR3 is TGTGCCAGCAGCTTTCCAACTAGCGGGAGCCCAGATACGCAGTATTTT. The chain carries TRBV7-8 and TRBJ2-3, with 11 bases aligning to TRBD2. The CDR3 extends over 16 amino acids. The V segment lost 3 bases and the J segment 4 bases; nucleotides outside the gene matches: 6. Looked up from germline, CDR1 is SGHVS and CDR2 is FQNEAQ.

The chain uses TRBV9 and TRBJ1-5; no clear D. V gave up 0 bases and J gave up 3 bases, with 7 bases separating them. CDR1 is SGDLS, CDR2 YYNGEE, per germline. The CDR3 spans 14 residues. Here the CDR3 reads CASSVGSLNQPQHF. CDR3 coding DNA: TGTGCCAGCAGCGTAGGTTCCCTCAATCAGCCCCAGCATTTT.

The chain joins TRBV18 to TRBJ1-5; 9 bases are a match to TRBD1. This CDR3 contains 16 residues. Germline CDR1 and CDR2: KGHSH and LQKENI. After removal of 1 base from V and 7 bases from J, the junction contained 8 bases not matched to a gene. The CDR3 region is CASSPLPGQGWQPQHF. Written as DNA, the CDR3 is TGTGCCAGCTCACCACTTCCGGGACAGGGTTGGCAGCCCCAGCATTTT.

This clone has only one observation. V is TRBV7-2 and J is TRBJ2-3; D unclear. There are 12 residues in the CDR3. Germline V lookup: CDR1 SGHTA, CDR2 FQGNSA. Trimming stripped 4 bases from V and 2 bases from J, with 4 bases between. The CDR3, as DNA: TGTGCCAGCAGCTCCTACACAGATACGCAGTATTTT. This translates into CASSSYTDTQYF. The variable domain in full, with the rest retrieved from reference TRBV7-2 and TRBJ2-3, is GAGVSQSPSNKVTEKGKDVELRCDPISGHTALYWYRQSLGQGLEFLIYFQGNSAPDKSGLPSDRFSAERTGGSVSTLTIQRTQQEDSAVYLCASSSYTDTQYFGPGTRLTVL.

This chain joins TRBV27 and TRBJ1-4, with D tentatively TRBD1 (6 bases). The length of the CDR3 is 13 residues. Trimming cost V 1 base and J 12 bases, with 12 bases left between them. Germline CDR1 and CDR2: MNHEY and SMNVEV (reference sequence). The CDR3 loop reads CASSLLGARELFF. CDR3 in DNA: TGTGCCAGCAGTTTATTGGGGGCCCGAGAACTGTTTTTT.

This rearrangement joins TRBV4-2 to TRBJ2-1; TRBD2 aligns across 7 bases. The CDR3 extends over 15 amino acids. Looked up from germline, CDR1 is LGHNA and CDR2 is YNFKEQ. The ends lost 0 bases at V and 5 bases at J; junction bases unmatched: 4. CDR3 amino acids: CASSQETRENNEQFF. The CDR3 nucleotides read TGTGCCAGCAGCCAAGAGACGCGGGAGAACAATGAGCAGTTCTTC.

The CDR3 loop is CASSPTRTGLYF. CDR3 in DNA: TGTGCCAGCAGCCCAACCCGGACAGGGCTGTACTTC. The V and J genes are TRBV7-2 and TRBJ2-7, with 8 bases matching TRBD1. Losses at the gene ends were 5 bases for V and 12 bases for J; bases not matched to a gene: 9. CDR3 length: 12 residues. The germline CDR1 and CDR2 sequences are SGHTA and FQGNSA. The whole variable domain, remainder taken from reference TRBV7-2 and TRBJ2-7, is GAGVSQSPSNKVTEKGKDVELRCDPISGHTALYWYRQSLGQGLEFLIYFQGNSAPDKSGLPSDRFSAERTGGSVSTLTIQRTQQEDSAVYLCASSPTRTGLYFGPGTRLTVT.

The V call is TRBV3-1 (or the pseudogene TRBV3-2), the J call TRBJ2-7; D may be TRBD1 (5 bases). Germline values: CDR1 LGHDT, CDR2 YNNKEL (reference sequence). The ends were cut back, 4 bases at V and 4 bases at J, with 14 bases in the middle. The CDR3 loop spans 14 amino acids. The DNA for the CDR3 is TGTGCCAGCAGCCGGGGCCGGAGCGCGTACGAGCAGTACTTC. Its protein product is CASSRGRSAYEQYF.

The V gene is TRBV7-2, the J gene TRBJ2-4; D gene unclear. The length of the CDR3 is 16 residues. Germline V gene data show CDR1 as SGHTA and CDR2 as FQGNSA. Trimming took off 3 bases at V and 0 bases at J, with 12 bases between the two ends. The CDR3 coding sequence is TGTGCCAGCAGCTTGTACAACCCTCGAGCCAAAAACATTCAGTACTTC. It yields the protein CASSLYNPRAKNIQYF.

V is TRBV9 and J is TRBJ2-1; 9 bases align to TRBD2. V dropped 7 bases and J dropped 7; count of bases not matched to a gene: 6. Germline-derived CDR1 and CDR2 are SGDLS and YYNGEE. CDR3 size: 13 residues. DNA for the CDR3: TGTGCCAGCGAATCTAGCGGGGTTAATGAGCAGTTCTTC. It is translated as CASESSGVNEQFF.

This chain joins TRBV5-4 and TRBJ2-3; D not certain. Trimming removed 3 bases from V and 6 bases from J, with 14 bases in between. CDR3 length: 14 residues. From germline, CDR1 is SGHNT and CDR2 YYREEE (reference sequence). CDR3 region: CASSSARNTDTQYF. The CDR3 DNA sequence: TGTGCCAGCAGCTCAGCTAGAAATACGGATACGCAGTATTTT.

The count of this clone is one. V gene TRBV24-1 combines with J gene TRBJ1-2, with TRBD1 as a possible D gene (6 bases). From germline, CDR1 is KGHDR and CDR2 SFDVKD. The V end lost 3 bases, the J end lost 2 bases, and 12 bases lay between the germline ends. The CDR3 spans 15 residues. The CDR3 DNA reads TGTGCCACCAGTGATGCGACAGGACGAAACTATGGCTACACCTTC. It codes for CATSDATGRNYGYTF.

The rearrangement links TRBV5-4 to TRBJ2-7; TRBD1 aligns across 11 bases. The junction had 6 bases not matched to a gene; V was cut back by 6 bases and J by 7 bases. Germline-derived CDR1 and CDR2 are SGHNT and YYREEE (reference sequence). The CDR3 consists of 13 residues. As DNA, the CDR3 is TGTGCCAGCACCCGGGACAGGGGGGAAGAGCAGTACTTC. Its protein product is CASTRDRGEEQYF.

V and J are TRBV5-1 and TRBJ2-7, with 8 nucleotides matching TRBD1. V shed 4 bases, J shed 3 bases, and the junction held 6 bases outside the gene matches. The CDR3 sequence is 14 residues long. Germline V lookup: CDR1 SGHRS, CDR2 YFSETQ. The CDR3 nucleotides read TGCGCCAGCAGCCCGGACAGGGTCAGCTACGAGCAGTACTTC. This translates into CASSPDRVSYEQYF.

The CDR3 coding sequence is TGTGCCAGCAGCCAACTTTGGGGGCCAGAGGAAAAACTGTTTTTT. Protein sequence: CASSQLWGPEEKLFF. This chain links TRBV4-2 with TRBJ1-4; a possible D gene is TRBD1 (6 bases). The CDR3 extends over 15 amino acids. V shed 2 bases and J shed 8 bases, with 15 bases lying between them. CDR1 and CDR2 from the germline V gene are LGHNA and YNFKEQ.

This chain uses TRBV7-2 with TRBJ2-2, with 10 bases aligning to TRBD1. V was clipped by 10 bases and J by 9 bases; unmatched bases: 8. Germline loops: CDR1 SGHTA, CDR2 FQGNSA. This CDR3 comprises 13 residues. The CDR3 loop is CAISSTGGRELFF. The CDR3 DNA follows: TGTGCCATCAGTTCGACAGGGGGCCGGGAGCTGTTTTTT.

This clone was seen only a few times. This chain connects TRBV11-2 to TRBJ1-5, with unresolved D. This CDR3 comprises 13 residues. CDR1 SGHAT and CDR2 FQNNGV come from the germline V gene. V was clipped by 1 base and J by 5 bases, with 6 bases between them. The CDR3 bases are TGTGCCAGCAGCTTAGGGGAGGATCAGCCCCAGCATTTT. This codes for CASSLGEDQPQHF.

In its sample, this clone was seen once. The chain has TRBV6-5 and TRBJ2-7, with 12 positions matching TRBD1. The V gene's germline CDR1 is MNHEY and CDR2 SVGAGI. CDR3 size: 14 residues. The ends lost 6 bases at V and 4 bases at J; junction bases unmatched: 4. The CDR3 DNA follows: TGTGCCAGCAGGGGACAGGGGGCCGTTTACGAGCAGTACTTC. This encodes CASRGQGAVYEQYF.

This chain links TRBV2 with TRBJ1-5; D is perhaps TRBD1 (5 bases). V lost 6 bases to trimming and J lost 2 bases, with 17 bases between them. This CDR3 comprises 16 residues. Germline V CDR1 and CDR2: SNHLY, FYNNEI. The CDR3 region has the DNA TGTGCCAGCAGCTACATGGGAACAGGAGGCAATCAGCCCCAGCATTTT. Its translation is CASSYMGTGGNQPQHF.

The chain is built from TRBV28 and TRBJ1-2, with 8 bases identical to TRBD1. Germline-derived CDR1 and CDR2 are MDHEN and SYDVKM. The trim removed 5 bases at V and 1 base at J, leaving 6 bases unmatched. CDR3 length: 15 amino acids. The CDR3 loop is CASSPDRGHNYGYTF. DNA for the CDR3: TGTGCCAGCAGTCCTGACAGGGGCCATAACTATGGCTACACCTTC.

The sample holds one count of this clone. The CDR3 DNA is TGTGCCTGGAGTGCAGGGTTTAATAGCAATCAGCCCCAGCATTTT. This codes for CAWSAGFNSNQPQHF. The J gene is TRBJ1-5, the V gene TRBV30; maybe TRBD1 (5 bases). The CDR3 is made up of 15 amino acids. Germline lookup yields CDR1 GTSNPN and CDR2 SVGIG (reference sequence). V was shortened by 1 base and J by 0 bases, with 10 bases between the two germline ends.

This chain uses TRBV5-1 with TRBJ2-3, with 8 nucleotides matching TRBD2. Germline V gene data show CDR1 as SGHRS and CDR2 as YFSETQ. The trim removed 3 bases at V and 5 bases at J, leaving 8 bases unmatched. The CDR3 consists of 15 residues. CDR3 nucleotide sequence: TGCGCCAGCAGCTACAGCGGGAGCATAGGAGATACGCAGTATTTT. Its protein is CASSYSGSIGDTQYF.

The chain recombines TRBV18 with TRBJ2-6; unclear D gene. Germline V CDR1 and CDR2: KGHSH, LQKENI. V was clipped by 6 bases and J by 0 bases, with 3 bases between them. The CDR3 loop spans 13 amino acids. For the CDR3, the DNA is TGTGCCAGCTCTCTCTCTGGGGCCAACGTCCTGACTTTC. Its protein is CASSLSGANVLTF.

The chain links TRBV7-8 to TRBJ2-7; 9 bases are a match to TRBD2. The germline V gene has CDR1 SGHVS and CDR2 FQNEAQ. J lost 9 bases, V lost 5 bases, and 14 bases had no gene match. This CDR3 comprises 15 residues. The CDR3, as DNA: TGTGCCAGCAGCACTGCCGGCGCGGCTAGCGGGACGCAGTACTTC. It translates to CASSTAGAASGTQYF.

This clone was picked up a small number of times. The V call is TRBV24-1, the J call TRBJ2-1; 12 bases match TRBD2. The CDR3 has 15 amino acids. The germline V gene encodes CDR1 KGHDR and CDR2 SFDVKD. V dropped 4 bases and J dropped 8; count of bases not matched to a gene: 5. For the CDR3, the DNA is TGTGCCACCAGTGACCGAAGACTAGCGGGAGATGAGCAGTTCTTC. This gives the protein CATSDRRLAGDEQFF.

The chain uses TRBV19 and TRBJ2-1; 8 nucleotides agree with TRBD2. V shed 1 base and J 2 bases; nucleotides not matched to a gene: 13. The length of the CDR3 is 19 residues. Germline V gene lookup returns CDR1 LNHDA and CDR2 SQIVND (reference sequence). CDR3 nucleotide sequence: TGTGCCAGTAGTATAGGTGGCGGGAGGAAGGGAAGCGCCTACAATGAGCAGTTCTTC. Protein: CASSIGGGRKGSAYNEQFF. The variable domain in full, with the rest retrieved from reference TRBV19 and TRBJ2-1, is DGGITQSPKYLFRKEGQNVTLSCEQNLNHDAMYWYRQDPGQGLRLIYYSQIVNDFQKGDIAEGYSVSREKKESFPLTVTSAQKNPTAFYLCASSIGGGRKGSAYNEQFFGPGTRLTVL.